The 7 T cell receptor beta chains listed next were all sequenced from one sample in a study of CD8+ T cells in alopecia areata. The sequencing template was cDNA reverse transcribed from extracted RNA. Produced via immunoSEQ multiplex PCR; TCRdb's table is partial and in-frame only. Altogether 150,000 to 200,000 clones are present, about three fifths being singletons, with the ten largest covering over 0.9%. Treatment of the sample: oral pan-JAK inhibitor, 5-10 mg twice daily. Specimen: CD4+ T cells sorted from blood, collected at week 24, from a patient treated with tofacitinib. These receptors were collected from a human donor with alopecia areata.

V and J are TRBV4-2 and TRBJ1-2; 11 nucleotides match TRBD1. Germline CDR1 and CDR2: LGHNA and YNFKEQ. V lost 4 bases and J lost 8; bases outside the gene matches: 12. The CDR3 has 16 residues. The CDR3 bases are TGTGCCAGCAGCCCCGCCGGGACAGGGGGAAAGGAAGGCTACACCTTC. Its translation is CASSPAGTGGKEGYTF.

The genes are TRBV4-2 and TRBJ2-2; TRBD1 matches 10 bases. Trimming at V came to 4 bases and at J to 5 bases, leaving 4 bases not matched to a gene. Germline assignment: CDR1 LGHNA and CDR2 YNFKEQ. The CDR3 is 15 residues long. DNA of the CDR3: TGTGCCAGCAGCCGATCGGGACAGGGGACCGGGGAGCTGTTTTTT. Its protein is CASSRSGQGTGELFF.

The chain combines TRBV21-1 with TRBJ1-2. TRBV21-1 is listed as a pseudogene. The CDR3 contains 12 residues. The CDR3 DNA reads TGTGCCAGCCAACTAAAAAACTATGGCTACACCTTC. This encodes CASQLKNYGYTF.

This clone occurred a few times. V usage is TRBV14 and J usage is TRBJ1-1; no reliable D call. V was cut by 3 bases and J by 1 base, with 0 bases left in between. The germline CDR1 and CDR2 sequences are SGHDN and FVKESK. The CDR3 runs 11 residues. CDR3 bases: TGTGCCAGCAGCCAGAACACTGAAGCTTTCTTT. It yields the protein CASSQNTEAFF.

V gene TRBV29-1 combines with J gene TRBJ1-1; D is uncertain. Germline-derived CDR1 and CDR2 are SQVTM and ANQGSEA. With 3 bases removed from V and 9 bases from J, the gap between germline ends came to 8 bases. CDR3 length: 10 residues. The chain's CDR3 is CSVEEVKAFF. In DNA, the CDR3 is TGCAGCGTTGAGGAGGTAAAAGCTTTCTTT.

The genes are TRBV9 and TRBJ2-3; D is ambiguous. The CDR3 totals 14 residues. From germline, CDR1 is SGDLS and CDR2 YYNGEE. V was cut by 0 bases and J by 0 bases, with 5 bases left in between. CDR3 loop: CASSVAPSTDTQYF. In nucleotides, the CDR3 is TGTGCCAGCAGCGTAGCTCCTAGCACAGATACGCAGTATTTT.

This chain connects TRBV9 to TRBJ2-1, with unresolved D. This CDR3 has 13 amino acids. Germline CDR1 reads SGDLS; CDR2 reads YYNGEE. With 0 bases removed from V and 2 bases from J, the gap between germline ends came to 3 bases. CDR3 in DNA: TGTGCCAGCAGCGTAGAAACCTACAATGAGCAGTTCTTC. Amino acids: CASSVETYNEQFF.